Presented here are 28 T cell receptor beta chains from one specimen sequenced in a study of identical twins. TCRdb analysed the 5' RACE reads with MiXCR anew, one entry per CDR3 protein. Of around 200,000 distinct CDR3 sequences in the sample, approximately 9% were seen once. Specimen: memory (CD45RO+) T cells sorted from blood. The source of these receptors is a woman aged 18 to 35 in good health.

This clonotype was counted only a few times. The chain uses TRBV7-9 and TRBJ2-2; D not certain. Trimming took off 0 bases at V and 5 bases at J, with 7 bases between the two ends. The CDR3 is 14 amino acids. Germline values: CDR1 SEHNR, CDR2 FQNEAQ (reference sequence). CDR3 in DNA: TGTGCCAGCAGCTTAGCAGATACGACCGGGGAGCTGTTTTTT. It codes for CASSLADTTGELFF.

The V gene is TRBV20-1, the J gene TRBJ2-7; D might be TRBD2 (5 bases). Trimming shortened V by 2 bases and J by 6 bases, and 11 bases separated the two germline ends. Germline V CDR1 and CDR2: DFQATT, SNEGSKA (reference sequence). The CDR3 consists of 12 residues. CDR3 in amino acids: CSARWAAGEQYF. CDR3 DNA sequence: TGCAGTGCTAGATGGGCGGCGGGCGAGCAGTACTTC.

The chain uses TRBV27 and TRBJ2-1; 10 bases are shared with TRBD2. V lost 5 bases and J lost 6; bases outside the gene matches: 4. The length of the CDR3 is 14 residues. Germline CDR1 and CDR2: MNHEY and SMNVEV (reference sequence). CDR3 region: CASSRKREGNEQFF. The CDR3 nucleotides are TGTGCCAGCAGTAGGAAGCGGGAGGGCAATGAGCAGTTCTTC.

The chain employs TRBV5-1 and TRBJ2-3; 7 bases match TRBD2. CDR1 is SGHRS and CDR2 is YFSETQ in the germline V gene. The V gene end was trimmed by 8 bases and the J gene end by 4 bases; junction bases not matched to a gene: 10. The CDR3 consists of 14 residues. The CDR3 coding sequence is TGCGCCAGTCGGGATACCCGGGAGGCAGATACGCAGTATTTT. Translating gives CASRDTREADTQYF.

This clonotype was found a few times. The chain couples TRBV5-1 to TRBJ2-1; TRBD1 or TRBD2 may be the D gene (7 bases each). This CDR3 is 14 amino acids long. V was clipped by 0 bases and J by 7 bases, with 11 bases between them. CDR1 SGHRS and CDR2 YFSETQ come from the germline V gene. The CDR3 loop reads CASSLDRGGNEQFF. CDR3 sequence (DNA): TGCGCCAGCAGCTTGGACAGGGGAGGGAATGAGCAGTTCTTC.

This clonotype was counted only a few times. This chain connects TRBV7-9 to TRBJ1-1; D is undetermined. Germline CDR1 SEHNR, CDR2 FQNEAQ (reference sequence). V was shortened by 3 bases and J by 1 base, with 6 bases between the two germline ends. The CDR3 covers 13 residues. CDR3: CASSFEGNTEAFF. The CDR3 DNA is TGTGCCAGCAGCTTTGAGGGGAACACTGAAGCTTTCTTT.

This clonotype has only a few counts. V usage is TRBV12-3 or TRBV12-4 and J usage is TRBJ2-5; TRBD2 agrees at 10 bases. V lost 2 bases and J lost 5; bases outside the gene matches: 2. The length of the CDR3 is 14 residues. CDR3 DNA sequence: TGTGCCAGCAGTTTAAGCGGGGGGGTTGAGACCCAGTACTTC. Translated: CASSLSGGVETQYF.

This clonotype was seen repeatedly, ten times or more. The chain recombines TRBV20-1 with TRBJ2-3; D remains ambiguous. Germline V gene lookup returns CDR1 DFQATT and CDR2 SNEGSKA (reference sequence). The ends were cut back, 0 bases at V and 2 bases at J, with 3 bases in the middle. The CDR3 runs to 12 residues. As DNA, the CDR3 is TGCAGTGCTAGAGATCCCACAGATACGCAGTATTTT. Translated: CSARDPTDTQYF.

The table lists this clonotype with many counts. V gene TRBV2 combines with J gene TRBJ2-1; 7 bases line up with TRBD1. The J segment lost 9 bases and the V segment lost 11 bases, leaving 19 bases of the junction unmatched. The germline V gene encodes CDR1 SNHLY and CDR2 FYNNEI. The CDR3 contains 15 residues. CDR3 residues: CAGKPGGSRVGEQFF. DNA for the CDR3: TGTGCCGGAAAACCAGGGGGTAGTCGGGTGGGTGAGCAGTTCTTC.

There are many counts of this clonotype. V and J are TRBV18 and TRBJ2-3; no clear D gene. The CDR3 is 12 residues long. V lost 3 bases to trimming and J lost 6 bases, with 7 bases between them. From germline, CDR1 is KGHSH and CDR2 LQKENI. The DNA for the CDR3 is TGTGCCAGCTCACCCTCTCCGGATACGCAGTATTTT. The encoded protein is CASSPSPDTQYF.

The rearrangement uses TRBV5-1 and TRBJ2-7, with D possibly matching TRBD2 (6 bases). This CDR3 spans 17 amino acids. The V and J ends lost 4 bases and 0 bases respectively, with 20 bases between them. Germline V CDR1 and CDR2: SGHRS, YFSETQ. CDR3 region: CASSLKASGTASYEQYF. The CDR3 nucleotides are TGCGCCAGCAGCCTCAAGGCGTCCGGGACTGCCTCCTACGAGCAGTACTTC. Full variable domain (missing parts from reference TRBV5-1 and TRBJ2-7): KAGVTQTPRYLIKTRGQQVTLSCSPISGHRSVSWYQQTPGQGLQFLFEYFSETQRNKGNFPGRFSGRQFSNSRSEMNVSTLELGDSALYLCASSLKASGTASYEQYFGPGTRLTVT.

This clonotype was seen a handful of times. The V gene is TRBV7-9, the J gene TRBJ2-5; 10 bases are shared with TRBD1. V lost 5 bases to trimming and J lost 5 bases; unmatched junction nucleotides: 8. The CDR3 length is 15 residues. CDR1 is SEHNR and CDR2 is FQNEAQ in the germline V gene (reference sequence). CDR3 DNA sequence: TGTGCCAGCAGCCACGGGACAGGGGCTGGGGAGACCCAGTACTTC. It is translated as CASSHGTGAGETQYF. The whole variable domain, filled in from reference TRBV7-9 and TRBJ2-5, reads DTGVSQNPRHKITKRGQNVTFRCDPISEHNRLYWYRQTLGQGPEFLTYFQNEAQLEKSRLLSDRFSAERPKGSFSTLEIQRTEQGDSAMYLCASSHGTGAGETQYFGPGTRLLVL.

In this sample, this clonotype turned up many times. J is TRBJ2-1 and V is TRBV7-9; D is possibly TRBD2 (6 bases). Germline V gene data show CDR1 as SEHNR and CDR2 as FQNEAQ (reference sequence). Trimming removed 4 bases from V and 6 bases from J, with 19 bases in between. This CDR3 contains 16 residues. The DNA for the CDR3 is TGTGCCAGCAGCTCGTTAGAAGGAGCGGGCATCAATGAGCAGTTCTTC. Its translation is CASSSLEGAGINEQFF. The full variable domain, rest sourced from reference TRBV7-9 and TRBJ2-1, is DTGVSQNPRHKITKRGQNVTFRCDPISEHNRLYWYRQTLGQGPEFLTYFQNEAQLEKSRLLSDRFSAERPKGSFSTLEIQRTEQGDSAMYLCASSSLEGAGINEQFFGPGTRLTVL.

The CDR3 nucleotides read TGTGCCAGCAGTGATAACAGGGATTCACCCCTCCACTTT. Translation: CASSDNRDSPLHF. The V and J genes are TRBV6-1 and TRBJ1-6, with a tentative D call TRBD1 (6 bases). The CDR3 spans 13 residues. Germline V gene sequence: CDR1 MNHNS, CDR2 SASEGT. The V gene lost 3 bases and the J gene lost 8 bases, with 8 bases spanning the gap.

This clonotype occurred a few times. The rearrangement links TRBV20-1 to TRBJ2-7; the D gene is possibly TRBD2 (5 bases). Trimming cost V 5 bases and J 4 bases, with 9 bases left between them. Germline V CDR1 and CDR2: DFQATT, SNEGSKA (reference sequence). This CDR3 comprises 11 residues. The CDR3 DNA follows: TGCAGTGCTGACACTAGTTACGAGCAGTACTTC. Its protein is CSADTSYEQYF.

This clonotype was seen only a few times. The CDR3 nucleotides are TGTGCCAGCGGGAGGGGCGCGGGCTATGGCTACACCTTC. Translated: CASGRGAGYGYTF. The rearrangement links TRBV6-1 to TRBJ1-2; a possible D gene is TRBD1 (5 bases). The CDR3 consists of 13 residues. Germline V gene data show CDR1 as MNHNS and CDR2 as SASEGT. Trimming shortened V by 8 bases and J by 4 bases, and 14 bases separated the two germline ends.

The CDR3: CASSEDRADEQYF. The CDR3 DNA follows: TGTGCCAGCAGCGAAGACAGGGCGGACGAGCAGTACTTC. J is TRBJ2-7 and V is TRBV5-6, with 7 bases matching TRBD1. V shed 4 bases and J 5 bases; nucleotides not matched to a gene: 6. The CDR3 covers 13 residues. Germline-derived CDR1 and CDR2 are SGHDT and YYEEEE.

CDR3 nucleotides: TGCAGCGTCGAATACAGGGATGATAATGAAAAACTGTTTTTT. Encoded protein: CSVEYRDDNEKLFF. The chain employs TRBV29-1 and TRBJ1-4; a weak D match, TRBD1 (6 bases). From germline, CDR1 is SQVTM and CDR2 ANQGSEA. Trimming removed 6 bases from V and 4 bases from J, with 15 bases in between. CDR3 length: 14 amino acids.

In DNA, the CDR3 is TGTGCCAGCAGACGTGGACAGTCCTATGGCTACACCTTC. It yields the protein CASRRGQSYGYTF. J is TRBJ1-2 and V is TRBV12-3 or TRBV12-4; a weak D match, TRBD1 (6 bases). V was cut by 6 bases and J by 4 bases, with 12 bases left in between. CDR3 length: 13 amino acids.

This clonotype was observed at least ten times. The chain combines TRBV5-1 with TRBJ2-3, with 8 bases aligning to TRBD2. Trimming cost V 4 bases and J 0 bases; bases outside gene matches: 13. This CDR3 contains 18 residues. CDR1 is SGHRS and CDR2 is YFSETQ in the germline V gene. CDR3 DNA sequence: TGCGCCAGCAGCCGTCTAACCTTAGCGGGATATAGCACAGATACGCAGTATTTT. Translation: CASSRLTLAGYSTDTQYF.

J is TRBJ2-4 and V is TRBV7-9; D may be TRBD1 or TRBD2 (5 bases each). This CDR3 has 14 residues. Trimming stripped 4 bases from V and 7 bases from J, with 14 bases between. Germline V gene sequence: CDR1 SEHNR, CDR2 FQNEAQ (reference sequence). The CDR3 DNA reads TGTGCCAGCAGCTCTGAGGGTACAGGTAACATTCAGTACTTC. Protein: CASSSEGTGNIQYF. The whole variable domain, filled in from reference TRBV7-9 and TRBJ2-4, reads DTGVSQNPRHKITKRGQNVTFRCDPISEHNRLYWYRQTLGQGPEFLTYFQNEAQLEKSRLLSDRFSAERPKGSFSTLEIQRTEQGDSAMYLCASSSEGTGNIQYFGAGTRLSVL.

There are many counts of this clonotype. This chain joins TRBV9 and TRBJ2-1; TRBD2 matches 8 bases. Germline CDR1 reads SGDLS; CDR2 reads YYNGEE. V lost 0 bases, J lost 3 bases, and 2 bases stayed unmatched. The CDR3 is made up of 15 amino acids. The chain's CDR3 is CASSVVAGRYNEQFF. The DNA for the CDR3 is TGTGCCAGCAGCGTAGTAGCGGGACGCTACAATGAGCAGTTCTTC.

The V gene is TRBV5-5, the J gene TRBJ1-1, with TRBD1 matching over 7 bases. V shed 0 bases, J shed 7 bases, and the junction held 6 bases outside the gene matches. There are 14 residues in the CDR3. Looked up from germline, CDR1 is SGHKS and CDR2 is YYEKEE (reference sequence). DNA of the CDR3: TGTGCCAGCAGCTTGGAGGGGGCCTGGGGTGAAGCTTTCTTT. Its translation is CASSLEGAWGEAFF.

The chain has TRBV11-2 and TRBJ2-7, with TRBD2 matching 12 bases. Germline CDR1 and CDR2: SGHAT and FQNNGV. V was clipped by 2 bases and J by 4 bases; unmatched bases: 6. CDR3 length: 16 residues. CDR3 sequence reads: CASSLLAGGSTYEQYF. Here the CDR3 DNA reads TGTGCCAGCAGCTTACTAGCGGGAGGGTCAACTTACGAGCAGTACTTC.

A few counts support this clonotype. This rearrangement joins TRBV7-2 to TRBJ2-1; no clear D. V lost 3 bases, J lost 7 bases, and 10 bases lay in between. Germline V lookup: CDR1 SGHTA, CDR2 FQGNSA. The CDR3 extends over 13 amino acids. The CDR3 nucleotides read TGTGCCAGCAGCTTGGGTCCCCGGAATGAGCAGTTCTTC. Protein: CASSLGPRNEQFF.

This clonotype appeared a few times. The chain carries TRBV20-1 and TRBJ2-5; a weak D match, TRBD1 (10 bases). There are 19 residues in the CDR3. Germline-derived CDR1 and CDR2 are DFQATT and SNEGSKA (reference sequence). V lost 5 bases and J 2 bases, leaving 30 bases between the germline ends. CDR3 loop: CSAVPGQGYIAGAQETQYF. The CDR3 bases are TGCAGTGCTGTCCCGGGACAGGGGTATATAGCGGGGGCGCAAGAGACCCAGTACTTC.

This clonotype has just a few counts. The V call is TRBV5-6, the J call TRBJ2-7; 7 bases map to TRBD1. The CDR3 is 12 residues long. The V gene end was trimmed by 4 bases and the J gene end by 6 bases; junction bases not matched to a gene: 4. Germline V gene data show CDR1 as SGHDT and CDR2 as YYEEEE. CDR3 loop: CASSTWTGEQYF. The DNA of the CDR3 is TGTGCCAGCAGCACCTGGACAGGCGAGCAGTACTTC.

This clonotype was recorded many times. CDR3 region: CASSLIPGLELEQFF. In DNA form, the CDR3 reads TGCGCCAGCAGTCTCATACCGGGACTAGAGCTTGAGCAGTTCTTC. This chain joins TRBV5-1 and TRBJ2-1; 8 bases match TRBD2. This CDR3 is 15 amino acids long. Trimming took 5 bases from V and 9 from J; bases not matched to a gene: 13. CDR1 is SGHRS, CDR2 YFSETQ, per germline.